This TCR beta chain emerged from a study of cytomegalovirus exposure and HLA in healthy donors. Trimming removed 7 bases from V and 0 bases from J, with 10 bases in between. Germline V gene data show CDR1 as SQVTM and CDR2 as ANQGSEA. This CDR3 is built from 14 residues. Concerning this clone: Its antigen is not known.

PCR used 60 Vbeta primers and 13 Jbeta primers. In the study's own analysis: A follow-up analysis tallied about 80 million unique TCR beta chains, approximately 10 million shared. Profiling relied on immunoSEQ multiplex PCR, and the TCRdb table lists in-frame clones only, not all of them. The D gene and trimming were derived from the DNA, and the V and J assignments and clone size from that table. This table holds 95,000 to 110,000 clones, over 75% found once. Overall study findings and caveats: For most TCR beta V segments, an earlier analysis put the productive rate at about 87% or about 30% of the time. Later on, an analysis found that several of the most significant clusters appeared to be linked to common viral pathogens, which included parvovirus B19. Analyzed later, most CMV-associated TCR beta chains appeared HLA-restricted.

The sequence was collected from a young man in good health and CMV-seronegative. The specimen was PBMCs. The chain couples TRBV29-1 to TRBJ2-6; the D gene is possibly TRBD1 (5 bases). The CDR3 nucleotides read TGCAGCGCCGAAGGGGACTCTGGGGCCAACGTCCTGACTTTC. Amino acid sequence: CSAEGDSGANVLTF.